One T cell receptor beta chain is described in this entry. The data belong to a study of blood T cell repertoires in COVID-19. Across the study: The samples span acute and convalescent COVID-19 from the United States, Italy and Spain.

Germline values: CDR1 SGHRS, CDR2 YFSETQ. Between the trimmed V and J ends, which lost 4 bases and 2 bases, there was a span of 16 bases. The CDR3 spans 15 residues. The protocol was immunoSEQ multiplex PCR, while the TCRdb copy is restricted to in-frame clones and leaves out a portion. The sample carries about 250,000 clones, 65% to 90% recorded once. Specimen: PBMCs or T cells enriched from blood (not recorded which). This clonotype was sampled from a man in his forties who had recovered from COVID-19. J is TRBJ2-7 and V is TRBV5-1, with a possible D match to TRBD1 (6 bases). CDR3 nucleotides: TGCGCCAGCAGCCGGCTGGACAGAACCACCTACGAGCAGTACTTC. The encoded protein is CASSRLDRTTYEQYF.